This T cell receptor (beta chain) was recovered during a study of blood T cell repertoires in COVID-19 (TCRdb year 2020). About the full investigation: Collaborator samples came from the United States, Italy and Spain and covered acute and convalescent phases of COVID-19. The material from the prospective study consisted of cDNA or gDNA derived from T cells, B-cell-depleted T cells, or PBMCs. Deeply sampled blood TCRbeta repertoires from subjects exposed to, actively infected with, or recovered from COVID-19 were included in the dataset. A freely available public database, intended as a resource for researchers studying the immune response to SARS-CoV-2, is where the repertoires were released. The samples were drawn from the first 160 participants of the ongoing ImmuneRACE study and from over a thousand subjects provided by 6 global collaborators. A de-identified subject ID, COVID-19 status, age in years and sex were almost always included in the sample metadata. Where available, HLA class I and class II types were obtained from metadata supplied by the sample provider rather than from assay-based typing. Here is what the overall study found, with its caveats: Clinical and demographic metadata were provided uncurated, with the amount varying by source and participant.

The collaborating institutions used their own protocols to collect whole blood in K2EDTA tubes. Collaborator samples were shipped for TCRbeta analysis as frozen whole blood, isolated PBMCs, or DNA extracted from either sample type. This clone was recorded only once. Its cognate antigen has yet to be identified. Base quality data are lacking; no much larger clone is found one base away. TCRbeta CDR3 regions were amplified from genomic DNA by means of the immunoSEQ Assay, a bias-controlled multiplex PCR. For the original study's pipeline: Nucleated cell counts per sample were estimated from amplification of reference gene primers within the assay. Sequence reads were collapsed and filtered to measure the absolute abundance of every unique TCRbeta CDR3 rearrangement. Productive Simpson clonality was computed per sample as the square root of Simpson's diversity index over productive rearrangements. As stored in TCRdb, this immuneACCESS dataset retains in-frame rearrangements with V and J assigned. A fraction of the clones does not appear; measured against another copy, unresolved V genes explain less than half of the discrepancy, and the remainder lacks a known reason. The V and J calls and the clone size are those of that table, but D and trimming were determined from the DNA. The sample table holds roughly 300,000 clones, of which 83% were seen once. The biggest ten clones account for approximately 1.2% of the sample.

At the junction V is shortened by 1 base and J by 5 bases, with 8 bases in between. Based on the germline V gene, the CDR1 and CDR2 sequences are SGHTA and FQGNSA. CDR3 length: 13 amino acids, cysteine to phenylalanine. Just the 39-base CDR3 DNA is kept, in frame starting at base 1. This sequence originates from a woman between 50 and 59 years old with acute or convalescent COVID-19. The sequence is built from TRBV7-2 and TRBJ1-1, with the D gene uncertain. The sample comprised peripheral blood. The CDR3 region has the sequence CASSLEEFTEAFF. The nucleotides are TGTGCCAGCAGCTTAGAGGAGTTTACTGAAGCTTTCTTT.